Listed here are 21 T cell receptor beta chains from one sample, sequenced in a study of OX40 agonist ivuxolimab in advanced cancers. Profiling relied on immunoSEQ multiplex PCR, and the TCRdb table lists in-frame clones only, not all of them. This table holds about 65,000 clones, 87% found once. The material was CD4+ or CD8+ T cells sorted from blood, obtained in a trial of the OX40 agonist ivuxolimab. These receptors all stem from an adult with an advanced solid tumor such as melanoma, head and neck, liver or kidney cancer.

V usage is TRBV2 and J usage is TRBJ1-2; D perhaps matches TRBD1 (5 bases). Trimming cost V 4 bases and J 4 bases, with 13 bases left between them. The CDR3 covers 14 residues. Germline assignment: CDR1 SNHLY and CDR2 FYNNEI. CDR3 nucleotides: TGTGCCAGCAGTGCAGGCGGGGCGGGCTATGGCTACACCTTC. This codes for CASSAGGAGYGYTF.

The rearrangement links TRBV27 to TRBJ2-7; no definite D call. With 1 base removed from V and 4 bases from J, the gap between germline ends came to 14 bases. Looked up from germline, CDR1 is MNHEY and CDR2 is SMNVEV (reference sequence). The CDR3 length is 15 residues. CDR3 residues: CASSLYGTEPYEQYF. The CDR3 bases are TGTGCCAGCAGTTTATACGGCACAGAGCCGTACGAGCAGTACTTC.

This chain uses TRBV7-2 with TRBJ1-2; a weak D match, TRBD1 (5 bases). Deletions cut 1 base from V and 0 bases from J, with 9 bases between. The CDR3 loop spans 15 amino acids. The germline V gene encodes CDR1 SGHTA and CDR2 FQGNSA. CDR3 sequence: CASSLDGGANYGYTF. The CDR3 bases are TGTGCCAGCAGCTTAGATGGGGGGGCTAACTATGGCTACACCTTC.

The chain carries TRBV30 and TRBJ2-7; D may be TRBD1 or TRBD2 (5 bases each). Trimming removed 0 bases from V and 2 bases from J, with 11 bases in between. The CDR3 extends over 14 amino acids. In germline, CDR1 is GTSNPN, CDR2 SVGIG (reference sequence). The CDR3 sequence: CAWSVGRGAYEQYF. DNA of the CDR3: TGTGCCTGGAGTGTTGGAAGGGGAGCCTACGAGCAGTACTTC.

This chain uses TRBV27 with TRBJ2-3; D is perhaps TRBD1 (5 bases). Deletions cut 5 bases from V and 5 bases from J, with 14 bases between. This CDR3 comprises 14 residues. In germline, CDR1 is MNHEY, CDR2 SMNVEV (reference sequence). The CDR3 sequence: CASSPRAQGDTQYF. The CDR3 DNA follows: TGTGCCAGCAGTCCCCGGGCCCAGGGAGATACGCAGTATTTT.

This rearrangement joins TRBV20-1 to TRBJ1-3; D is undetermined. V gave up 6 bases and J gave up 2 bases, with 5 bases separating them. The V gene's germline CDR1 is DFQATT and CDR2 SNEGSKA (reference sequence). This CDR3 has 11 amino acids. The CDR3 loop reads CSAQTGNTIYF. The DNA for the CDR3 is TGCAGTGCCCAAACTGGAAACACCATATATTTT.

As to this clone: Mismatch with germline at one junction end may stem from a read error. The chain combines TRBV6-6 with TRBJ1-4; D perhaps matches TRBD1 (5 bases). The CDR3 extends over 14 amino acids. Per the germline V gene, CDR1 is MNHNY and CDR2 is SVGAGI (reference sequence). CDR3 region: CVSSRSGTNEKLFF. The CDR3 bases are TGTGTCAGCAGCAGATCAGGGACTAATGAAAAACTGTTTTTT.

The chain couples TRBV18 to TRBJ1-5; 11 bases line up with TRBD1. Germline CDR1 KGHSH, CDR2 LQKENI. V was pared by 1 base and J by 2 bases, with 13 bases of the junction left unmatched. The CDR3 has 20 residues. The CDR3 loop reads CASSPRSGQGAQNGNQPQHF. Here the CDR3 DNA reads TGTGCCAGCTCACCACGCTCTGGACAGGGGGCGCAGAATGGCAATCAGCCCCAGCATTTT.

This chain connects TRBV5-1 to TRBJ2-7, with 9 positions matching TRBD1. Germline V gene data show CDR1 as SGHRS and CDR2 as YFSETQ. After removal of 4 bases from V and 5 bases from J, the junction contained 4 bases not matched to a gene. This CDR3 contains 13 residues. For the CDR3, the DNA is TGCGCCAGCAGCCGGACAGGGGTGGACGAGCAGTACTTC. Amino acid sequence: CASSRTGVDEQYF. Supplemented by reference TRBV5-1 and TRBJ2-7, the full variable domain reads KAGVTQTPRYLIKTRGQQVTLSCSPISGHRSVSWYQQTPGQGLQFLFEYFSETQRNKGNFPGRFSGRQFSNSRSEMNVSTLELGDSALYLCASSRTGVDEQYFGPGTRLTVT.

J is TRBJ1-1 and V is TRBV9; D is unclear. Looked up from germline, CDR1 is SGDLS and CDR2 is YYNGEE. Trimming stripped 0 bases from V and 0 bases from J, with 6 bases between. The CDR3 totals 14 residues. CDR3 bases: TGTGCCAGCAGCGTAGCGGGAGTGAACACTGAAGCTTTCTTT. Protein sequence: CASSVAGVNTEAFF.

The CDR3 nucleotides are TGTGCCAGCAGCTTACCGGGGGGGACTGAAGCTTTCTTT. The encoded protein is CASSLPGGTEAFF. The chain joins TRBV7-2 to TRBJ1-1; TRBD1 might be the D (5 bases). V was clipped by 2 bases and J by 5 bases, with 9 bases between them. CDR3 length: 13 amino acids. The germline V gene encodes CDR1 SGHTA and CDR2 FQGNSA.

This clone was observed once. The chain recombines TRBV19 with TRBJ2-1, with 8 nucleotides matching TRBD1. The CDR3 length is 14 residues. Germline V gene sequence: CDR1 LNHDA, CDR2 SQIVND (reference sequence). V was clipped by 5 bases and J by 6 bases; unmatched bases: 6. The CDR3 sequence: CASSRDRQGNEQFF. For the CDR3, the DNA is TGTGCCAGTAGTCGGGACAGGCAGGGCAATGAGCAGTTCTTC.

The chain has TRBV19 and TRBJ2-3; D gene uncertain. Germline CDR1 is LNHDA and CDR2 is SQIVND (reference sequence). The CDR3 covers 11 residues. V lost 5 bases, J lost 4 bases, and 4 bases lay in between. CDR3 loop: CASSRADTQYF. In DNA form, the CDR3 reads TGTGCCAGTAGTCGGGCAGATACGCAGTATTTT. Full variable domain (rest looked up from reference TRBV19 and TRBJ2-3): DGGITQSPKYLFRKEGQNVTLSCEQNLNHDAMYWYRQDPGQGLRLIYYSQIVNDFQKGDIAEGYSVSREKKESFPLTVTSAQKNPTAFYLCASSRADTQYFGPGTRLTVL.

V gene TRBV7-8 combines with J gene TRBJ1-1; perhaps TRBD1 as D (6 bases). The CDR3 sequence is 13 residues long. CDR1 is SGHVS and CDR2 is FQNEAQ in the germline V gene. V gave up 3 bases and J gave up 1 base, with 6 bases separating them. The CDR3 here is CASSLGQNTEAFF. The DNA of the CDR3 is TGTGCCAGCAGCTTGGGACAGAACACTGAAGCTTTCTTT.

The J gene is TRBJ2-3, the V gene TRBV6-5; 7 nucleotides match TRBD2. The CDR3 is 15 residues long. V shed 0 bases, J shed 4 bases, and the junction held 4 bases outside the gene matches. Germline CDR1 MNHEY, CDR2 SVGAGI. Here the CDR3 DNA reads TGTGCCAGCAGTTACTCATTCGCGGGGGCAGATACGCAGTATTTT. It is translated as CASSYSFAGADTQYF.

As DNA, the CDR3 is TGCGCCAGCAGCCAAGAGAGGGGCAATGAGCAGTTCTTC. It encodes CASSQERGNEQFF. The genes are TRBV4-3 and TRBJ2-1; D might be TRBD1 or TRBD2, each matching 5 bases. CDR1 and CDR2 from the germline V gene are LGHNA and YSLEER. V dropped 0 bases and J dropped 6 bases, with 6 bases sitting between them. CDR3 length equals 13 residues.

The V gene is TRBV18, the J gene TRBJ2-1, with 8 bases aligning to TRBD2. Unmatched junction bases numbered 7, after V lost 3 bases and J lost 0 bases. This CDR3 has 17 amino acids. Germline lookup yields CDR1 KGHSH and CDR2 LQKENI. The CDR3 region has the DNA TGTGCCAGCTCACCTGAGGCGGGGGGCCGCTCCTACAATGAGCAGTTCTTC. This encodes CASSPEAGGRSYNEQFF.

This sequence joins TRBV7-2 and TRBJ2-3, with 9 bases lining up with TRBD2. Trimming removed 0 bases from V and 3 bases from J; junction bases left unmatched: 7. The CDR3 is 17 residues long. Germline-derived CDR1 and CDR2 are SGHTA and FQGNSA. The DNA for the CDR3 is TGTGCCAGCAGCTTAGCTGGGGGCGGGGGGGTAACAGATACGCAGTATTTT. Amino acid sequence: CASSLAGGGGVTDTQYF.

The chain links TRBV9 to TRBJ1-2; TRBD1 matches 9 bases. Per the germline V gene, CDR1 is SGDLS and CDR2 is YYNGEE. The CDR3 covers 14 residues. Trimming removed 3 bases from V and 6 bases from J; junction bases left unmatched: 6. CDR3 protein: CASSDAGTGNGYTF. The CDR3 DNA is TGTGCCAGCAGCGATGCCGGGACAGGGAATGGCTACACCTTC.

The V call is TRBV7-2, the J call TRBJ2-7; D may correspond to TRBD1 or TRBD2 (5 bases each). The germline gives CDR1 SGHTA, CDR2 FQGNSA. The CDR3 consists of 15 residues. V was pared by 5 bases and J by 2 bases, with 16 bases between. CDR3 amino acids: CASSADGAVTYEQYF. CDR3 in DNA: TGTGCCAGCAGCGCCGACGGGGCTGTAACCTACGAGCAGTACTTC.

The chain is built from TRBV6-1 and TRBJ1-3; 9 bases line up with TRBD1. This CDR3 has 15 residues. With V trimmed by 5 bases and J by 4 bases, 6 bases remained unmatched. Germline V gives CDR1 MNHNS, CDR2 SASEGT. The CDR3 DNA follows: TGTGCCAGCAGTCTCAACAGGGGGCGAGGAAACACCATATATTTT. Residues: CASSLNRGRGNTIYF.